One sample yielded the 12 T cell receptor beta chains listed below, sequenced in a study of beta chain features in type 1 diabetes. Every bit of the isolated RNA underwent reverse transcription, so sequencing read expressed TCRB transcripts. The repertoire was sequenced with immunoSEQ multiplex PCR; TCRdb's copy has only in-frame clones and lacks some. The sample lists 850,000 to 900,000 clones, 15% to 20% occurring once. The sample taken for sequencing was naive CD4+ T cells from blood. These receptors came from a woman aged 18-30 years in good health.

This clone was seen a handful of times. The chain carries TRBV9 and TRBJ2-6; 7 bases are a match to TRBD1. Looked up from germline, CDR1 is SGDLS and CDR2 is YYNGEE. The CDR3 is 15 residues long. Unmatched junction bases numbered 13, after V lost 4 bases and J lost 12 bases. CDR3 sequence: CASSSSGTGVSVLTF. The CDR3 nucleotides read TGTGCCAGCAGCTCCTCGGGTACAGGGGTAAGCGTCCTGACTTTC.

The V call is TRBV7-2, the J call TRBJ1-3, with 9 bases identical to TRBD1. V lost 5 bases and J lost 4; bases outside the gene matches: 9. Germline lookup yields CDR1 SGHTA and CDR2 FQGNSA. This CDR3 has 16 amino acids. CDR3 DNA sequence: TGTGCCAGCAGCCCAAACAGGGGGCTAGCAGGAAACACCATATATTTT. Residues: CASSPNRGLAGNTIYF.

The chain has TRBV6-1 and TRBJ1-1; D gene ambiguous. CDR1 is MNHNS and CDR2 is SASEGT in the germline V gene. The CDR3 extends over 14 amino acids. The germline V and J ends were trimmed by 2 bases and 1 base, with 8 bases remaining between them. CDR3 nucleotide sequence: TGTGCCAGCAGTGAACGGGCGGCGAACACTGAAGCTTTCTTT. It is translated as CASSERAANTEAFF.

This clone was detected only a few times. The V call is TRBV28, the J call TRBJ2-6, with D perhaps matching TRBD2 (6 bases). This CDR3 is 18 amino acids long. The germline V and J ends were trimmed by 2 bases and 0 bases, with 14 bases remaining between them. CDR1 and CDR2 (germline): MDHEN, SYDVKM. The CDR3 reads CASSLKLGLSSGANVLTF. CDR3 nucleotides: TGTGCCAGCAGTTTAAAGTTGGGACTGTCCTCTGGGGCCAACGTCCTGACTTTC.

This clone was seen once. This sequence joins TRBV6-5 and TRBJ1-3, with unresolved D. This CDR3 has 14 amino acids. V shed 5 bases and J shed 4 bases, with 12 bases lying between them. Germline V gives CDR1 MNHEY, CDR2 SVGAGI. The CDR3 DNA reads TGTGCCAGCAGTGCCCAAGGGTTCGGAAACACCATATATTTT. Its protein is CASSAQGFGNTIYF.

This clone occurred a few times. The chain joins TRBV9 to TRBJ2-3; 10 bases align to TRBD1. Germline loops: CDR1 SGDLS, CDR2 YYNGEE. Trimming removed 0 bases from V and 11 bases from J; junction bases left unmatched: 9. The CDR3 contains 15 residues. CDR3 nucleotide sequence: TGTGCCAGCAGCGTAGATGGTGGGACAGGGGATCAGCAGTATTTT. Translating gives CASSVDGGTGDQQYF.

This chain links TRBV14 with TRBJ1-1, with TRBD1 matching 12 bases. After removal of 4 bases from V and 7 bases from J, the junction contained 7 bases not matched to a gene. The CDR3 loop spans 15 amino acids. From germline, CDR1 is SGHDN and CDR2 FVKESK. CDR3 nucleotides: TGTGCCAGCAGCCGGCTGGGACAGGGGGCTGGTGAAGCTTTCTTT. Translation: CASSRLGQGAGEAFF.

In this sample, this clone turned up a few times. The rearrangement joins TRBV5-1 to TRBJ1-2; 8 bases are a match to TRBD1. CDR1 and CDR2 from the germline V gene are SGHRS and YFSETQ. J was trimmed by 6 bases and V by 4 bases; bases with no gene match: 8. This CDR3 region has 14 residues. The CDR3 loop is CASSQDRAGHGYTF. CDR3 nucleotides: TGCGCCAGCAGCCAGGACAGGGCGGGGCATGGCTACACCTTC.

V and J are TRBV19 and TRBJ2-5; the D is unclear. Germline V gene data show CDR1 as LNHDA and CDR2 as SQIVND (reference sequence). The CDR3 contains 12 residues. Trimming cost V 8 bases and J 5 bases, with 12 bases left between them. In DNA, the CDR3 is TGTGCCAGTGCTATTGTGGGGGAGACCCAGTACTTC. Protein: CASAIVGETQYF.

In its sample, this clone was seen once. The chain is built from TRBV13 and TRBJ2-3; 7 bases map to TRBD1. From germline, CDR1 is PRHDT and CDR2 FYEKMQ (reference sequence). This CDR3 comprises 15 residues. Trimming removed 1 base from V and 1 base from J; junction bases left unmatched: 2. The CDR3 here is CASSLEGARTDTQYF. CDR3 in DNA: TGTGCCAGCAGCTTAGAGGGGGCTCGCACAGATACGCAGTATTTT.

The V gene is TRBV4-3, the J gene TRBJ2-5; tentative D call: TRBD2 (5 bases). The CDR3 is made up of 15 amino acids. CDR1 is LGHNA, CDR2 YSLEER, per germline. Trimming removed 0 bases at V and 5 bases at J, with 13 bases between. CDR3 sequence reads: CASSQDLIGEETQYF. DNA for the CDR3: TGCGCCAGCAGCCAAGATTTGATCGGGGAGGAGACCCAGTACTTC.

This clone was observed many times. The rearrangement uses TRBV5-1 and TRBJ2-4, with D unresolved. The CDR3 is made up of 13 amino acids. Germline values: CDR1 SGHRS, CDR2 YFSETQ. V lost 0 bases and J lost 1, with 2 bases in between. In DNA form, the CDR3 reads TGCGCCAGCAGCTTGGAGGCCAAAAACATTCAGTACTTC. Its translation is CASSLEAKNIQYF.